The clone carrying this T cell receptor (beta chain) occurred once. The V and J ends lost 4 bases and 1 base, in that order; junction bases with no gene match: 16. There are 19 residues in the CDR3. Germline lookup yields CDR1 LGHNA and CDR2 YSLEER. These data belong to a study of blood T cells in healthy people across ages. Primers used in a second PCR of about 7 to 12 cycles were a sample-barcoded 5' primer and a J-beta primer mix. TCRdb passed the 5' RACE reads through MiXCR, listing each CDR3 protein once. Of under 800,000 distinct CDR3 sequences listed, around 21% are singletons. Those donating, healthy Caucasian individuals from Russia, were aged roughly 6 to 100. Isolation yielded PBMCs, at least 7 million per sample, in every case. Extracted total RNA amounted to at least 5 micrograms for each sample.

Sequencing input: blood. The rearrangement joins TRBV4-3 to TRBJ1-2, with TRBD1 matching over 9 bases. The receptor comes from a man aged 65 to 85 in good health. The CDR3 here is CASSLGSRTGALVNYGYTF. The CDR3 DNA is TGCGCCAGCAGCCTCGGTTCGAGGACAGGGGCACTAGTTAACTATGGCTACACCTTC.